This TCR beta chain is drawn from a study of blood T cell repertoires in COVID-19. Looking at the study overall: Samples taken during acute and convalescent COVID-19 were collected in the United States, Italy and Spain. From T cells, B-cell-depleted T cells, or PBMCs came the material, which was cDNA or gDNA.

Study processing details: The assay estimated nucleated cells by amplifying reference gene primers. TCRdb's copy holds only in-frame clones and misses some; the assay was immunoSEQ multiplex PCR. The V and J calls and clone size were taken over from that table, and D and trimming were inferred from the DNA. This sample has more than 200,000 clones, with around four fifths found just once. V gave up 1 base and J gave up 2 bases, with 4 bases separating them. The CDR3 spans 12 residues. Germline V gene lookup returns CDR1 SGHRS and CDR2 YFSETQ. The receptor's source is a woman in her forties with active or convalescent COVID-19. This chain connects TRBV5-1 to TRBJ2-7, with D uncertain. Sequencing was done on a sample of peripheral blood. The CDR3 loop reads CASSLSPYEQYV. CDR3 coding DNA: TGCGCCAGCAGCTTGAGCCCCTACGAGCAGTACGTC.